Included here is one T cell receptor (beta chain) sequence, with context. The antigen is unknown. Germline CDR1 MGHRA, CDR2 YSYEKL. This CDR3 comprises 16 residues. V lost 3 bases to trimming and J lost 5 bases, with 19 bases between them. This sample was included in a study of cytomegalovirus exposure and HLA in healthy donors. The study ran its PCR with 60 Vbeta and 13 Jbeta primers. Sequenced by immunoSEQ multiplex PCR; TCRdb stores in-frame clones only, minus some. This sample has under 200,000 clones; roughly four fifths occur once, and the top ten carry about 4.5%. Overall study findings and caveats: A list of 164 TCR beta chains associated with cytomegalovirus was given. Follow-up analysis later connected one missense variant in DCLRE1C with trimming of TCR beta V- and J-genes.

The receptor was derived from a man aged 35 to 55 in good health and CMV-seronegative. The chain couples TRBV4-1 to TRBJ1-2; D may be TRBD1 (5 bases). The sequencing sample was made of PBMCs. CDR3 coding DNA: TGCGCCAGCAGCCACCCCGGCCGTGGCCAGGGTTATGGCTACACCTTC. Translation: CASSHPGRGQGYGYTF.